The sequence of this TCR beta chain was determined in a study of shared clonotypes between healthy human individuals. About the study: Sampling drew on donors who were a couple of women and a few men aged 18 to 49.

Sequenced by immunoSEQ multiplex PCR; TCRdb stores in-frame clones only, minus some. The sample has about 2 million clones; roughly 96% are singletons. Comment on this clone: What it binds is unknown.

Points from the study as a whole: Unshared clonotypes carried lower generation probabilities than those common to all four donors.

Researchers partitioned CD4+ cells into CD45RA+ naive and CD45RA-negative memory subsets. Trimming cost V 0 bases and J 2 bases, with 6 bases left between them. The length of the CDR3 is 14 residues. Germline V CDR1 and CDR2: SGHDN, FVKESK. The source is a man aged 18 to 30 in good health. The sequenced sample was naive CD4+ T cells sorted from blood. The subset: CD45RA+ positively selected. The chain recombines TRBV14 with TRBJ2-3, with no clear D. CDR3 in DNA: TGTGCCAGCAGCCAAGATATGTACACAGATACGCAGTATTTT. Translating it yields CASSQDMYTDTQYF.